Below are 18 T cell receptor beta chains sequenced from a single sample in a study of cytomegalovirus exposure and HLA in healthy donors. The PCR had 60 Vbeta and 13 Jbeta primers. TCRdb's table, derived via immunoSEQ multiplex PCR, lists solely in-frame clones and lacks some. The sample records 90,000 to 120,000 clones, around 76% being singletons. Specimen: PBMCs. These receptors were taken from a man aged 18-30 years in good health and CMV-seronegative.

The V call is TRBV5-6, the J call TRBJ2-2; tentatively, D is TRBD1 (5 bases). The CDR3 has 16 amino acids. V shed 0 bases and J shed 0 bases, with 9 bases lying between them. Per germline, CDR1 SGHDT and CDR2 YYEEEE. CDR3 amino acids: CASSLVGAPNTGELFF. CDR3 coding DNA: TGTGCCAGCAGCTTGGTAGGGGCCCCGAACACCGGGGAGCTGTTTTTT.

This rearrangement joins TRBV5-1 to TRBJ2-3; D gene unclear. CDR3 length: 13 residues. From germline, CDR1 is SGHRS and CDR2 YFSETQ. Trimming removed 0 bases from V and 3 bases from J, with 5 bases in between. The CDR3 DNA is TGCGCCAGCAGCTTGGTTTTAACAGATACGCAGTATTTT. It yields the protein CASSLVLTDTQYF.

The V and J genes are TRBV5-1 and TRBJ1-4; the D is unclear. From germline, CDR1 is SGHRS and CDR2 YFSETQ. The CDR3 length is 16 residues. The V end lost 3 bases, the J end lost 8 bases, and 20 bases lay between the germline ends. CDR3 amino acids: CASSSTGPPRLEKLFF. CDR3 in DNA: TGCGCCAGCAGCTCAACCGGTCCCCCGAGGTTGGAAAAACTGTTTTTT.

Here the CDR3 reads CASSPNGQNSPLHF. In nucleotides, the CDR3 is TGTGCCAGCTCACCCAATGGTCAGAATTCACCCCTCCACTTT. This chain connects TRBV18 to TRBJ1-6; D ambiguous. Germline V gene lookup returns CDR1 KGHSH and CDR2 LQKENI. The V and J ends lost 3 bases and 7 bases respectively, with 10 bases between them. This CDR3 region has 14 residues.

The chain combines TRBV11-1 with TRBJ2-3; TRBD2 is a possible D gene (7 bases). Per the germline V gene, CDR1 is SGHAT and CDR2 is FQDESV (reference sequence). V lost 3 bases and J lost 8, with 12 bases in between. There are 13 residues in the CDR3. The CDR3 coding sequence is TGTGCCAGCAGCTTGTACAGGGAGGGTACGCAGTATTTT. It yields the protein CASSLYREGTQYF.

The genes are TRBV5-1 and TRBJ1-2; 10 nucleotides match TRBD1. After removal of 0 bases from V and 5 bases from J, the junction contained 1 base not matched to a gene. Germline-derived CDR1 and CDR2 are SGHRS and YFSETQ. The CDR3 runs 14 residues. The CDR3, as DNA: TGCGCCAGCAGCTTGGAGGGACAGGGGTATGGCTACACCTTC. Its translation is CASSLEGQGYGYTF.

The chain has TRBV6-1 and TRBJ2-1; D might be TRBD2 (5 bases). The CDR3 runs to 14 residues. The germline CDR1 and CDR2 sequences are MNHNS and SASEGT. The V and J ends lost 6 bases and 3 bases respectively, with 12 bases between them. CDR3 bases: TGTGCCAGCAGCGCGGGTAAAAGCTACAATGAGCAGTTCTTC. Translation: CASSAGKSYNEQFF.

The chain carries TRBV4-3 and TRBJ2-7; TRBD2 might be the D (5 bases). The CDR3 has 14 amino acids. Trimming removed 1 base from V and 7 bases from J, with 14 bases in between. Germline values: CDR1 LGHNA, CDR2 YSLEER. CDR3 region: CASSQGGGFGEQYF. CDR3 sequence (DNA): TGCGCCAGCAGCCAAGGTGGAGGTTTCGGGGAGCAGTACTTC.

The chain uses TRBV5-4 and TRBJ1-6; possible D gene TRBD1, 5 bases. The CDR3 spans 17 residues. Germline CDR1 reads SGHNT; CDR2 reads YYREEE (reference sequence). V shed 0 bases and J shed 7 bases, with 17 bases lying between them. As DNA, the CDR3 is TGTGCCAGCAGCTTGGGAGGACATTTGTCAGGCAATTCACCCCTCCACTTT. Translated: CASSLGGHLSGNSPLHF.

The gene calls are TRBV28 and TRBJ2-7, with 7 bases that match TRBD1. Germline-derived CDR1 and CDR2 are MDHEN and SYDVKM. The CDR3 covers 14 residues. The J segment lost 1 base and the V segment lost 3 bases, leaving 3 bases of the junction unmatched. In DNA form, the CDR3 reads TGTGCCAGCAGTTTCGGGACAGAGTCCTACGAGCAGTACTTC. It specifies CASSFGTESYEQYF.

This clone is a singleton in its sample. The chain links TRBV27 to TRBJ2-7; 9 positions agree with TRBD1. Germline CDR1 reads MNHEY; CDR2 reads SMNVEV (reference sequence). The CDR3 is 15 residues long. V was clipped by 5 bases and J by 1 base; unmatched bases: 6. The CDR3 region is CASSLIGTGSYEQYF. CDR3 sequence (DNA): TGTGCCAGCAGTCTCATCGGGACAGGGTCCTACGAGCAGTACTTC.

This clone was seen repeatedly, ten times or more. This rearrangement joins TRBV6-6 to TRBJ2-7, with D possibly matching TRBD1 (6 bases). The CDR3 length is 12 residues. Germline assignment: CDR1 MNHNY and CDR2 SVGAGI (reference sequence). V was shortened by 6 bases and J by 3 bases, with 9 bases between the two germline ends. The CDR3 DNA reads TGTGCCAGCAGCGAACAGGGCTACGAGCAGTACTTC. It is translated as CASSEQGYEQYF.

In DNA form, the CDR3 reads TGTGCCATCGCCGGCGGGACTAGCGGCCCCACCGGGGAGCTGTTTTTT. Amino acid sequence: CAIAGGTSGPTGELFF. V usage is TRBV10-3 and J usage is TRBJ2-2; 11 nucleotides agree with TRBD2. Germline V gene data show CDR1 as ENHRY and CDR2 as SYGVKD. The CDR3 contains 16 residues. Unmatched junction bases numbered 9, after V lost 8 bases and J lost 4 bases.

The gene calls are TRBV7-2 and TRBJ2-3; 12 bases align to TRBD2. CDR3 size: 16 residues. The V gene's germline CDR1 is SGHTA and CDR2 FQGNSA. Trimming at V came to 5 bases and at J to 2 bases, leaving 5 bases not matched to a gene. Here the CDR3 reads CASSPRTSGVTDTQYF. Written as DNA, the CDR3 is TGTGCCAGCAGCCCGCGGACTAGCGGGGTCACAGATACGCAGTATTTT. Using reference TRBV7-2 and TRBJ2-3 for the parts outside the CDR3, the full variable domain is GAGVSQSPSNKVTEKGKDVELRCDPISGHTALYWYRQSLGQGLEFLIYFQGNSAPDKSGLPSDRFSAERTGGSVSTLTIQRTQQEDSAVYLCASSPRTSGVTDTQYFGPGTRLTVL.

This rearrangement joins TRBV19 to TRBJ2-2; no reliable D call. This CDR3 spans 15 amino acids. V was clipped by 5 bases and J by 1 base, with 11 bases between them. Germline CDR1 LNHDA, CDR2 SQIVND (reference sequence). DNA for the CDR3: TGTGCCAGTAGTGCCCCGGCAGGGAACACCGGGGAGCTGTTTTTT. Residues: CASSAPAGNTGELFF. Looking up the rest from reference TRBV19 and TRBJ2-2 gives the full variable domain: DGGITQSPKYLFRKEGQNVTLSCEQNLNHDAMYWYRQDPGQGLRLIYYSQIVNDFQKGDIAEGYSVSREKKESFPLTVTSAQKNPTAFYLCASSAPAGNTGELFFGEGSRLTVL.

For this clone: The junction and the germline gene differ at one end; a read error may be behind it. The J gene is TRBJ1-2, the V gene TRBV19, with TRBD1 matching over 8 bases. CDR3 length equals 15 residues. Germline V gives CDR1 LNHDA, CDR2 SQIVND (reference sequence). CDR3 in amino acids: CASRDGQGFNYGYPF. The CDR3 nucleotides read TGTGCCAGTAGGGATGGACAGGGATTCAACTATGGCTACCCCTTC.

This clone appeared once. V gene TRBV6-1 combines with J gene TRBJ2-7; a weak D match, TRBD2 (5 bases). CDR1 MNHNS and CDR2 SASEGT come from the germline V gene. V lost 2 bases and J 2 bases, leaving 19 bases between the germline ends. The CDR3 consists of 17 residues. The CDR3 sequence: CASSESTTGGQPYEQYF. The CDR3 nucleotides are TGTGCCAGCAGTGAATCGACTACGGGCGGGCAACCCTACGAGCAGTACTTC.

This clone was recorded a few times. V is TRBV5-5 and J is TRBJ1-4, with D perhaps TRBD1 (6 bases). The germline V gene has CDR1 SGHKS and CDR2 YYEKEE (reference sequence). The CDR3 is 14 residues long. V was cut by 3 bases and J by 7 bases, with 13 bases left in between. This chain's CDR3 is CASSSTGRGEKLFF. CDR3 nucleotide sequence: TGTGCCAGCAGCTCGACAGGAAGGGGTGAAAAACTGTTTTTT.